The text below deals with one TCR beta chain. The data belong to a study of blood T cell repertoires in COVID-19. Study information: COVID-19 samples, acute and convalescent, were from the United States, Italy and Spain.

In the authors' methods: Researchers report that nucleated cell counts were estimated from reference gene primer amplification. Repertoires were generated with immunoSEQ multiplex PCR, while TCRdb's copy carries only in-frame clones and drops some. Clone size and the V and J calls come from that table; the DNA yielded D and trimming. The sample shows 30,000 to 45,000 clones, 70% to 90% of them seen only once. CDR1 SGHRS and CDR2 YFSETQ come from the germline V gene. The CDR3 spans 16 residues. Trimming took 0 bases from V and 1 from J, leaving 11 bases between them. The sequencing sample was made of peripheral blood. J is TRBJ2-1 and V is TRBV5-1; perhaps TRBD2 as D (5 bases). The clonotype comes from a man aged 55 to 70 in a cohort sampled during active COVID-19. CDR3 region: CASSLAAGGSYNEQFF. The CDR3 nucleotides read TGCGCCAGCAGCTTGGCCGCAGGAGGATCCTACAATGAGCAGTTCTTC.